This T cell receptor beta chain was recovered during a study of graft-versus-host responses after intestinal transplantation (dated by TCRdb to the early 2020s). Concerning the study at large: The transplants that recipients received were multivisceral, liver-intestinal, or isolated intestinal. A peak of at least 4% donor T cells among recipient peripheral blood mononuclear cells was the definition used for donor T cell macrochimerism. Anti-thymocyte globulin induction was given to all recipients, followed by maintenance tacrolimus and steroids for about 3 years. A cohort of 24 intestinal transplant recipients, including one retransplant, was enrolled, and 3 patients lacking pretransplant specimens were excluded. To identify alloreactive clones, pre-transplant mixed lymphocyte reaction products were sequenced and then compared with unstimulated pre-transplant donor and recipient T cells. Bulk TCR-beta CDR3 sequencing was used to track graft-versus-host and host-versus-graft alloreactive T cell clones in the graft, circulation and bone marrow after intestinal transplantation. Samples from a few later patients were sequenced in-house on an Illumina MiSeq with MiXCR processing rather than by the commercial service. Paper-wide results and their limitations: GvH clones were found in recipient bone marrow, and some of the GvH clones appeared earlier in ileal mucosa or blood, which is consistent with an intestinal mucosal origin. Patients with donor T cell macrochimerism had high GvH to HvG T cell clonal ratios in their allografts. The relatively low number and heterogeneity of intestinal transplant patients limited the conclusions. Early after transplant, peak levels of circulating GvH clones were found to be associated with declines in HvG clones.

As to this clone: Its specific antigen is unknown. No base quality values were provided; no much bigger clone lies one nucleotide off.

The library relied on the immunoSEQ multiplex PCR assay. For most patients, genomic DNA was isolated using the Qiagen DNeasy Blood and Tissue Kit and was shipped frozen to Adaptive Biotechnologies for TCR sequencing. For most patients, high-throughput TCR-beta CDR3 sequencing of genomic DNA was performed by Adaptive Biotechnologies. Processing in the source paper ran as follows. Adaptive's ImmunoSEQ software supplied the TCR sequencing data for roughly 17 patients, while MiXCR and VDJtools were used to process a few other patients. To correct CD4 versus CD8 sorting errors, sequences present in both subsets at a frequency ratio below 5:1 were removed. CDR3 nucleotide sequences shared by donor and recipient were removed because the origin of these sequences could not be assigned. To be classed as alloreactive, a clone needed at least 2-fold expansion over unstimulated cells and a minimum CFSE-low frequency of 0.002% (template counts) or 0.001% (read counts). Mappable clones were those detected in sequenced pre-transplant spleen, lymph node, or MLR CFSE-low populations of the donor or recipient. Cumulative frequency of alloreactive clones was calculated as a percentage of all sequences weighted by copy number. Not all clones reach the TCRdb copy of this immuneACCESS table, which keeps in-frame sequences only. Checked studies attribute under half of the gap to unresolved V genes and leave the rest unexplained. V and J calls and clone size are copied from that table; D and trimming were computed from the DNA. The sample yields 90,000 to 130,000 clones; about 92% were counted once. The ten largest make up 0.2% to 0.25% of the sample.

CDR1 and CDR2 (MNHEY, SMNVEV) derive from the germline V gene (reference sequence). The CDR3 sequence holds 14 residues, the cysteine and phenylalanine included. Only the CDR3 portion is preserved as DNA: 42 bases, with reading frame beginning at the first base. The germline V end is reduced by 4 bases and the J end by 2 bases; junction bases left unmatched: 1. The sample's time point label, decoded: cells obtained before transplantation from donor or recipient. CD3+CD4+ and CD3+CD8+ populations were FACS-sorted from unstimulated pre-transplant donor and recipient cells taken from spleen or lymph nodes.

This material consisted of unstimulated CD4+ T cells sorted from spleen or lymph node cells, taken before transplant. This receptor was obtained from a human donor who was the organ donor for an intestinal transplant. The sequence links TRBV27 to TRBJ2-2; TRBD2 agrees with 7 junctional bases. The base sequence is TGTGCCAGCAGTTGGGAGGGTAACACCGGGGAGCTGTTTTTT. This yields the protein CASSWEGNTGELFF.